This T cell receptor (beta chain) was observed in a study of shared clonotypes between healthy human individuals. Study-level results: A few donors showed sharing of approximately 5% of naive CD4 clonotypes. Memory subsets generally showed lower estimated richness than naive subsets.

This clone appeared a single time. Its antigen is as yet unknown. The V end was cut by 6 bases, the J end by 0 bases, with 12 bases between. This CDR3 has 15 amino acids. Germline V gene sequence: CDR1 ENHRY, CDR2 SYGVKD. When replicate PCRs were run on sorted subsets, they used approximately 210 ng DNA, some 30,000 T cell genomes. Original analysis: Quality scores were absent from the junction-only immunoSEQ sequences, so filtering differed. Using immunoSEQ multiplex PCR, the repertoire was profiled, and TCRdb retains in-frame clones only, with some absent. That table supplies the V and J calls and clone size; D and trimming were determined from the DNA. The table includes roughly 2.5 million clones, approximately 92% detected once.

This TCR came from a man aged 18 to 29 in good health. The gene calls are TRBV10-3 and TRBJ1-5; TRBD1 is a possible D gene (5 bases). The sample comprised naive CD4+ T cells sorted from blood. The subset was: CD45RA+ positively selected. The CDR3 region has the DNA TGTGCCATCAGACAGACAGCAGATAGCAATCAGCCCCAGCATTTT. It is translated as CAIRQTADSNQPQHF.